One sample yielded the 3 T cell receptor beta chains listed below, sequenced in a study of blood T cell repertoires in COVID-19. The assay was immunoSEQ multiplex PCR, and TCRdb's table has in-frame clones only and misses some. The data contain some 170,000 clones, around 80% of them singletons. The sequenced sample consisted of peripheral blood. The receptors here all came from a woman in her seventies with acute or convalescent COVID-19.

The chain has TRBV6-2 or TRBV6-3 and TRBJ1-3, with D unresolved. Trimming left V 6 bases short and J 0 bases short, with 12 bases between. Germline CDR1 reads MNHEY; CDR2 reads SVGEGT. The CDR3 covers 15 residues. The CDR3, as DNA: TGTGCCAGCAGCTCCCCCGGCGGCTCTGGAAACACCATATATTTT. This gives the protein CASSSPGGSGNTIYF.

The chain couples TRBV19 to TRBJ2-3, with 8 bases identical to TRBD2. Germline CDR1 LNHDA, CDR2 SQIVND (reference sequence). The CDR3 runs 15 residues. After removal of 6 bases from V and 6 bases from J, the junction contained 11 bases not matched to a gene. This CDR3 reads CASRRVGGRSDTQYF. The CDR3, as DNA: TGTGCCAGTAGGAGGGTAGGCGGGAGGTCCGATACGCAGTATTTT.

J is TRBJ2-2 and V is TRBV5-1, with 7 bases aligning to TRBD2. The germline gives CDR1 SGHRS, CDR2 YFSETQ. Trimming at V came to 2 bases and at J to 4 bases, leaving 8 bases not matched to a gene. The CDR3 is 16 amino acids. The CDR3 DNA reads TGCGCCAGCAGCTTCGGACTAGGTGTGTCCACCGGGGAGCTGTTTTTT. It translates to CASSFGLGVSTGELFF.